This entry is about one T cell receptor (beta chain). The source of the sample is a study of technical replicates of blood from a handful of donors. Germline CDR1 and CDR2: LNHNV and YYDKDF (reference sequence). CDR3 length equals 15 residues. The V gene end was trimmed by 0 bases and the J gene end by 9 bases; junction bases not matched to a gene: 7. The protocol was immunoSEQ multiplex PCR, while the TCRdb copy is restricted to in-frame clones and leaves out a portion. The data show roughly 79,000 clones, under 97% seen once. The gene calls are TRBV15 and TRBJ2-1; TRBD2 agrees at 8 bases. The receptor was isolated from a human donor in good health. Sequencing was done on a sample of T cells isolated from PBMCs. CDR3 region: CATSRESGSLGEQFF. CDR3 DNA: TGTGCCACCAGCAGAGAAAGCGGGAGTTTGGGTGAGCAGTTCTTC.